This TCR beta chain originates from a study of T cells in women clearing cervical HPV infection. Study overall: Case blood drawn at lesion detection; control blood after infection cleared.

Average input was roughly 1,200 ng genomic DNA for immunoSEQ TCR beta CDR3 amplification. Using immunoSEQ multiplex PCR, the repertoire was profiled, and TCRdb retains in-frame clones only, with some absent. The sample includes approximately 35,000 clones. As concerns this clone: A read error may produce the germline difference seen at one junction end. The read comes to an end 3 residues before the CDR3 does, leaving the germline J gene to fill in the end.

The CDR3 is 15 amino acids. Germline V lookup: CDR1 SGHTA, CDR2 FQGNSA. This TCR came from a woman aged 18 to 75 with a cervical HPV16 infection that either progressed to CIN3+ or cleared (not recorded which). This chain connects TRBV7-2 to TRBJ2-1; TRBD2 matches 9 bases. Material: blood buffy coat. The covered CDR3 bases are TGTGCCTGCAGCTTCCGTAGCGGGAGTAGTGGTGAG. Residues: CACSFRSGSSGE. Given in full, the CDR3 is CACSFRSGSSGEQFF. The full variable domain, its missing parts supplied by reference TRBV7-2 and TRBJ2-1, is GAGVSQSPSNKVTEKGKDVELRCDPISGHTALYWYRQSLGQGLEFLIYFQGNSAPDKSGLPSDRFSAERTGGSVSTLTIQRTQQEDSAVYLCACSFRSGSSGEQFFGPGTRLTVL.